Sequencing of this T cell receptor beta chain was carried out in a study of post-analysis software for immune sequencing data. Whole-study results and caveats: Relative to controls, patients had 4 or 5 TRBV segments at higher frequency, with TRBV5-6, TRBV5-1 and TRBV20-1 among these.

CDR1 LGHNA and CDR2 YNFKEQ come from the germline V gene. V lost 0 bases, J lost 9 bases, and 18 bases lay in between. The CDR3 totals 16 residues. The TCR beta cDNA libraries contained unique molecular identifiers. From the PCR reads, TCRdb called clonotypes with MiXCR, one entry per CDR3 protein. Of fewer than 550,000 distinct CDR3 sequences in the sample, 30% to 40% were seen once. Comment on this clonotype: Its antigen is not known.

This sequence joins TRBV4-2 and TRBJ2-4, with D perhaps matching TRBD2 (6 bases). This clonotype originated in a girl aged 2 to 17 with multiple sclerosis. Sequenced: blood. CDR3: CASSQELPGVGGIQYF. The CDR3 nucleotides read TGTGCCAGCAGCCAAGAATTACCGGGAGTAGGTGGCATTCAGTACTTC.